This T cell receptor beta chain is from a study of molecular identifiers for immune sequencing clone quantification. Study-level findings and limits: Jurkat TCR RNA spiked in from one cell reportedly remained identifiable amid one million naive cells. In naive cells, under 1% of molecules belonged to clones above 20 RNA copies, against over 98% in effector cells.

Libraries used about 20,000 to 1,100,000 sorted naive CD8 T cells and 10%, 30% or 50% RNA input. Based on a CD8+CD4-CCR7+CD45RA+ profile, naive CD8 T cells were sorted. This CDR3 contains 13 residues. Germline lookup yields CDR1 GTSNPN and CDR2 SVGIG (reference sequence). Trimming shortened V by 4 bases and J by 5 bases, and 14 bases separated the two germline ends. This clonotype has more than one count but fewer than ten. Its matching antigen is unknown. TCRdb re-called the PCR reads with MiXCR, one entry per CDR3 protein. The sample includes around 480,000 distinct CDR3 sequences, around 21% of them seen just once.

This chain uses TRBV30 with TRBJ1-1, with a tentative D call TRBD1 (5 bases). Input material: naive CD8+ T cells from blood, with Jurkat cell RNA spiked in. This sample's subset: FACS-sorted CD8+CD4-CCR7+CD45RA+ naive T cells. The clonotype originates from a human donor in good health. Some libraries in this study had Jurkat cell RNA spiked in. CDR3 nucleotide sequence: TGTGCCTGGATCGTGGGGGGGAGTACTGAAGCTTTCTTT. It encodes CAWIVGGSTEAFF.